Listed below are T cell receptor beta chains from one sample, sequenced in a study of blood T cell repertoires in COVID-19. Repertoires were generated with immunoSEQ multiplex PCR, while TCRdb's copy carries only in-frame clones and drops some. The table lists about 220,000 clones, around 82% of them singletons. Sequencing was done on a sample of peripheral blood. The receptor source for this set is a woman in her sixties or seventies with acute or convalescent COVID-19. Each CDR3 is given with its conserved first and last residue. The D gene is left open where the match is weak. Rows give clone size only sometimes, using once, few, many, or a class for an expanded clone.

abundance,d_gene,v_gene,j_gene,CDR3nt,CDR3aa
.,.,TRBV10-3,TRBJ1-1,TGTGCCATCACCGGAGAGCTGGCCACTGAAGCTTTCTTT,CAITGELATEAFF
.,TRBD2,TRBV29-1,TRBJ2-3,TGCAGCGTTGAAGTTCGCGGGGGGGCCGGATGGGATACGCAGTATTTT,CSVEVRGGAGWDTQYF
.,TRBD1,TRBV29-1,TRBJ1-2,TGCAGCGTTAGGGGGCTCGGGGTTAACTATGGCTACACCTTC,CSVRGLGVNYGYTF
few,.,TRBV30,TRBJ1-6,TGTGCCTGGAGTATGGCAGGGTTTTATAATTCACCCCTCCACTTT,CAWSMAGFYNSPLHF
.,.,TRBV5-1,TRBJ2-1,TGCGCCAGCAGCCGCGGAGAATCCTACAATGAGCAGTTCTTC,CASSRGESYNEQFF
.,TRBD1,TRBV4-1,TRBJ2-5,TGCGCCAGCAGCCCGGGACAGGGGGCTCGAGGAGAGACCCAGTACTTC,CASSPGQGARGETQYF
.,.,TRBV30,TRBJ1-1,TGTGCCTGGAGTGTACATCAGGGGAGGGCCACTGAAGCTTTCTTT,CAWSVHQGRATEAFF
once,.,TRBV30,TRBJ1-2,TGTGCCTGGGCTGTGGGCCCCCATGGGGGCTACACCTTC,CAWAVGPHGGYTF
once,TRBD1,TRBV5-3,TRBJ1-4,TGTGCCAGAAGCTTGGCCTCCGACAGGGTCGCTAGGGAAAAACTGTTTTTT,CARSLASDRVAREKLFF
.,.,TRBV2,TRBJ1-6,TGTGCCAGCAGTCAACGCTCCAGGGTTTCACCCCTCCACTTT,CASSQRSRVSPLHF
.,.,TRBV4-3,TRBJ1-5,TGCGCCAGCAGCCAAGATTGGAGGGGCAATCAGCCCCAGCATTTT,CASSQDWRGNQPQHF
few,.,TRBV4-2,TRBJ2-1,TGTGCCAGCAGCCAAGATTACGGGAATGAGCAGTTCTTC,CASSQDYGNEQFF
few,.,TRBV7-2,TRBJ2-5,TGTGCCAGCAGCCCGGGGGAGCGGACCCAGTACTTC,CASSPGERTQYF
.,TRBD2,TRBV7-2,TRBJ2-1,TGTGCCAGCAGTTGGACTAGCGGGGGTACCTATGAGCAGTTCTTC,CASSWTSGGTYEQFF
.,TRBD2,TRBV5-1,TRBJ2-1,TGCGCCAGCAGCTTGGGTTTCGGACTAGCGGGGAATGAGCAGTTCTTC,CASSLGFGLAGNEQFF
.,.,TRBV6-5,TRBJ1-1,TGTGCCAGCAGTTACGGACAACGCAACACTGAAGCTTTCTTT,CASSYGQRNTEAFF
.,TRBD1,TRBV6-5,TRBJ1-2,TGTGCCAGCAGCACAGGGGGATATGGCTACACCTTC,CASSTGGYGYTF
.,TRBD1,TRBV7-2,TRBJ2-5,TGTGCCAGCAGCTTAGACTTTTTACAGGGGGCGCAACAAGAGACCCAGTACTTC,CASSLDFLQGAQQETQYF
.,.,TRBV15,TRBJ2-1,TGTGCCACCAGCAGAGAGACGGCGGGACAGTCCTACAATGAGCAGTTCTTC,CATSRETAGQSYNEQFF
.,TRBD1,TRBV5-8,TRBJ2-7,TGTGCCAGCAGCTCAATCTATTGGGACAGGAGCTCCTACGAGCAGTACTTC,CASSSIYWDRSSYEQYF
once,TRBD2,TRBV9,TRBJ2-3,TGTGCCAGCAGCATACAAGCGGGGGGGTCTGGTGCCGCGCAGTATTTT,CASSIQAGGSGAAQYF